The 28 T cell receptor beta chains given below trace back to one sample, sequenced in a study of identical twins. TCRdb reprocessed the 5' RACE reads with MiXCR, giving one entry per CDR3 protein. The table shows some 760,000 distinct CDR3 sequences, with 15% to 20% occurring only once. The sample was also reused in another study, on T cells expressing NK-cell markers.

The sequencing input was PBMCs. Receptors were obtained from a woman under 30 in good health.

The CDR3 protein is CASSALFYGTGELFF. CDR3 in DNA: TGTGCCAGCAGCGCACTGTTCTACGGCACCGGGGAGCTGTTTTTT. This rearrangement joins TRBV9 to TRBJ2-2; D ambiguous. CDR1 is SGDLS and CDR2 is YYNGEE in the germline V gene. This CDR3 spans 15 amino acids. V lost 3 bases and J 4 bases, leaving 13 bases between the germline ends.

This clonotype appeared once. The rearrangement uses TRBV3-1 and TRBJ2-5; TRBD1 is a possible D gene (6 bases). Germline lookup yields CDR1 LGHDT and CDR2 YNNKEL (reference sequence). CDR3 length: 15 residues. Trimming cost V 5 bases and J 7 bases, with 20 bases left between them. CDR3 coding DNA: TGTGCCAGCAGCTTACAGGACAGAAGCAAAGTGACCCAGTACTTC. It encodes CASSLQDRSKVTQYF.

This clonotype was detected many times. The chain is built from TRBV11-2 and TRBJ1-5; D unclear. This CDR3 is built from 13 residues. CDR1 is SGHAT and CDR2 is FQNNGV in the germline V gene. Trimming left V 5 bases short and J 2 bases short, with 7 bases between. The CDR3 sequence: CASSPVGNQPQHF. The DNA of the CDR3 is TGTGCCAGCAGCCCCGTGGGCAATCAGCCCCAGCATTTT.

The CDR3 spells CSASEGAQETQYF. The CDR3 DNA reads TGCAGTGCTAGTGAGGGGGCTCAAGAGACCCAGTACTTC. The V gene is TRBV20-1, the J gene TRBJ2-5, with 7 bases aligning to TRBD1. V shed 3 bases and J 2 bases; nucleotides not matched to a gene: 3. CDR1 is DFQATT and CDR2 is SNEGSKA in the germline V gene (reference sequence). The CDR3 runs 13 residues.

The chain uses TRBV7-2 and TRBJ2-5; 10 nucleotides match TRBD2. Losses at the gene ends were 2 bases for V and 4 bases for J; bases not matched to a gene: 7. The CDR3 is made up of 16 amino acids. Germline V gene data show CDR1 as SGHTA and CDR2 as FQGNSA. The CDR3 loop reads CASSLIAGGGGETQYF. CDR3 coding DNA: TGTGCCAGCAGCTTAATAGCGGGAGGCGGGGGAGAGACCCAGTACTTC.

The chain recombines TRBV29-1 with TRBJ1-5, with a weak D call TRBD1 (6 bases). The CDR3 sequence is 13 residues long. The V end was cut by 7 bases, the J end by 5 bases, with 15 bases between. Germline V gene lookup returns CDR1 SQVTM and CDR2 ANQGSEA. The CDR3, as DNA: TGCAGCGCCCTAGGGGGACCCTATCAGCCCCAGCATTTT. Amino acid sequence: CSALGGPYQPQHF.

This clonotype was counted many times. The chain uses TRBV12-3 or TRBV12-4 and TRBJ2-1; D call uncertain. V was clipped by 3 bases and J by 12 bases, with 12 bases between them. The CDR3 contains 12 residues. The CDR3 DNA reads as TGTGCCAGCAGTTTCGACCTCCGCGGGCAGTTCTTC. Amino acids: CASSFDLRGQFF.

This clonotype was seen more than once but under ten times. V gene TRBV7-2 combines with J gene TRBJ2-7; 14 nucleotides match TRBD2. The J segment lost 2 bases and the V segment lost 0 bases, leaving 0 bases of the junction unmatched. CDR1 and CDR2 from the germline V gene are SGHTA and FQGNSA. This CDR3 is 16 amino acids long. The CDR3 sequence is CASSLATSGRAYEQYF. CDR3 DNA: TGTGCCAGCAGCTTAGCGACTAGCGGGAGGGCCTACGAGCAGTACTTC. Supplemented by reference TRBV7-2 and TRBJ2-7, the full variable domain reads GAGVSQSPSNKVTEKGKDVELRCDPISGHTALYWYRQSLGQGLEFLIYFQGNSAPDKSGLPSDRFSAERTGGSVSTLTIQRTQQEDSAVYLCASSLATSGRAYEQYFGPGTRLTVT.

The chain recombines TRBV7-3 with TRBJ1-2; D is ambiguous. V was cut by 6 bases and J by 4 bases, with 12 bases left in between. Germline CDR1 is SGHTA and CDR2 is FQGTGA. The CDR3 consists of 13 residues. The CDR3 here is CASSRDPSYGYTF. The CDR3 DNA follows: TGTGCCAGCAGTCGTGACCCTAGCTATGGCTACACCTTC.

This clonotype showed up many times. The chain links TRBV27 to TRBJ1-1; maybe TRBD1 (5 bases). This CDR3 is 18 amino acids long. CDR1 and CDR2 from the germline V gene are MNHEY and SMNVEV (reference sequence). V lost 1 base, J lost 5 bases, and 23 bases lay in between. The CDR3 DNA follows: TGTGCCAGCAGTTTATATCGGACTGGGGGGACCGTGGGGACTGAAGCTTTCTTT. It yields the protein CASSLYRTGGTVGTEAFF.

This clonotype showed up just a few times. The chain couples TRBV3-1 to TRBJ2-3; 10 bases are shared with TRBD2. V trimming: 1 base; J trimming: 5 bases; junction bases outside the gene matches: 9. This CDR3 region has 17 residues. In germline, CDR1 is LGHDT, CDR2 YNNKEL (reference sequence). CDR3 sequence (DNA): TGTGCCAGCAGCCAAGGAGCAGCTAGCGGGAGTGAAGATACGCAGTATTTT. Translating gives CASSQGAASGSEDTQYF.

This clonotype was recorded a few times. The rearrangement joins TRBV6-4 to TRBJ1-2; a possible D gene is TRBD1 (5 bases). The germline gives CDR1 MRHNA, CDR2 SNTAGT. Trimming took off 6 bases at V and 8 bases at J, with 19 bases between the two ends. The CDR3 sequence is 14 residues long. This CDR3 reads CASSPGTGSRGYTF. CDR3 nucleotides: TGTGCCAGCAGCCCAGGGACTGGCTCGCGGGGCTACACCTTC.

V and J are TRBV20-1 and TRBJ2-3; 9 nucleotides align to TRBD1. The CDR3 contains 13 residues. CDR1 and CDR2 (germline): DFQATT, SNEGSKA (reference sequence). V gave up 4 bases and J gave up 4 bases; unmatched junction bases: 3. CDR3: CSATGQGADTQYF. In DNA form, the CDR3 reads TGCAGTGCTACGGGACAGGGAGCAGATACGCAGTATTTT.

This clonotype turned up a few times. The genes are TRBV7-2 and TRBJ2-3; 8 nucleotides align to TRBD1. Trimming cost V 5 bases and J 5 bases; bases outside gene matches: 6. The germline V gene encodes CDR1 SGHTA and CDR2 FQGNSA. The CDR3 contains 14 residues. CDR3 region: CASSPNTGGDTQYF. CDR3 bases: TGTGCCAGCAGCCCGAATACAGGGGGAGATACGCAGTATTTT.

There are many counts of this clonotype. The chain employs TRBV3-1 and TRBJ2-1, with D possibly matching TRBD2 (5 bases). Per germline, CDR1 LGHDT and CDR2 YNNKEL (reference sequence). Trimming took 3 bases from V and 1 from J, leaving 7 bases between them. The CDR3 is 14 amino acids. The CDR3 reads CASSHEGSYNEQFF. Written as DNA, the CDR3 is TGTGCCAGCAGCCATGAGGGATCCTACAATGAGCAGTTCTTC.

CDR3 in amino acids: CSARAAGTISYEQYF. CDR3 DNA: TGCAGTGCTAGAGCAGCCGGGACAATTTCCTACGAGCAGTACTTC. The rearrangement joins TRBV20-1 to TRBJ2-7; the D gene is possibly TRBD1 (6 bases). The CDR3 runs to 15 residues. Between the trimmed V and J ends, which lost 1 base and 1 base, there was a span of 14 bases. Germline-derived CDR1 and CDR2 are DFQATT and SNEGSKA (reference sequence).

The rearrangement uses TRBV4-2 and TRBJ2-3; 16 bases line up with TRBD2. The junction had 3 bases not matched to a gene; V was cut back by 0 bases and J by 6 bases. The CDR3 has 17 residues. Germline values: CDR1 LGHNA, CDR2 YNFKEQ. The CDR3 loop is CASSQEGTSGGADTQYF. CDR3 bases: TGTGCCAGCAGCCAAGAAGGGACTAGCGGGGGGGCCGATACGCAGTATTTT.

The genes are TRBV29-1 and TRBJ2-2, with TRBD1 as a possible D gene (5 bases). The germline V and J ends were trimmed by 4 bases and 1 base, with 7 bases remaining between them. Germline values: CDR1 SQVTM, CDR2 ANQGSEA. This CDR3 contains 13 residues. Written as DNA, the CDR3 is TGCAGCGTTGCTAGGGGGAACACCGGGGAGCTGTTTTTT. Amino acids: CSVARGNTGELFF.

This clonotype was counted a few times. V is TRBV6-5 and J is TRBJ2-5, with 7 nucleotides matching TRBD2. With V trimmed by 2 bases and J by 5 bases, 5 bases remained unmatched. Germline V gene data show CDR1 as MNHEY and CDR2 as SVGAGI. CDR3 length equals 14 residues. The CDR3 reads CASSYGLGRETQYF. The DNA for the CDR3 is TGTGCCAGCAGTTACGGTCTCGGGAGGGAGACCCAGTACTTC.

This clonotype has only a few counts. The CDR3 sequence: CASSPGRNNEQFF. The CDR3 coding sequence is TGTGCCAGCTCACCAGGCAGAAACAATGAGCAGTTCTTC. The chain couples TRBV18 to TRBJ2-1; D not certain. Trimming took 2 bases from V and 5 from J, leaving 7 bases between them. Germline assignment: CDR1 KGHSH and CDR2 LQKENI. The CDR3 is 13 amino acids.

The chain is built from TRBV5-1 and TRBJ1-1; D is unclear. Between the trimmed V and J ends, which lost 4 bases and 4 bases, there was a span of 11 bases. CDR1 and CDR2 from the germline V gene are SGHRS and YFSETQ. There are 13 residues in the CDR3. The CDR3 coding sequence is TGCGCCAGCAGCCCGACTCCGGGCACTGAAGCTTTCTTT. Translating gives CASSPTPGTEAFF.

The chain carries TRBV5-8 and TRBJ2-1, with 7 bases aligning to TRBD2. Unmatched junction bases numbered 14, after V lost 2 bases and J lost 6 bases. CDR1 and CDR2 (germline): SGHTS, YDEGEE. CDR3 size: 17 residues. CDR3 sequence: CASSFSLAVIPGNEQFF. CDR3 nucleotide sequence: TGTGCCAGCAGCTTTAGTCTAGCGGTGATTCCAGGCAATGAGCAGTTCTTC.

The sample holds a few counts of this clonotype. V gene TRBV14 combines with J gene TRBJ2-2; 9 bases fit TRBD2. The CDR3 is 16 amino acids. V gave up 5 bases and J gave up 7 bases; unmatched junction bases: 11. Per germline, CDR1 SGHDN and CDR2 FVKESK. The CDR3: CASSMVAGELSGELFF. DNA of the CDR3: TGTGCCAGCAGCATGGTAGCGGGAGAACTGAGCGGGGAGCTGTTTTTT.

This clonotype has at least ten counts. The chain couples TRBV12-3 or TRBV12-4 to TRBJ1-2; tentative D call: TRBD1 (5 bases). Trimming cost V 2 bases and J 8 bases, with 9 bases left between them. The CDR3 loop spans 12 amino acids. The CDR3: CASSLFGGGYTF. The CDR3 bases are TGTGCCAGCAGTTTATTCGGGGGGGGCTACACCTTC.

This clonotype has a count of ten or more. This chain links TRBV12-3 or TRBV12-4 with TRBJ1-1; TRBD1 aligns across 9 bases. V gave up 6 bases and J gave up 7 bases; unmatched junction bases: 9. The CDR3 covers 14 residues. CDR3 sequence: CASSSTQGAGEAFF. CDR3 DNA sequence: TGTGCCAGCAGCTCCACACAGGGGGCTGGTGAAGCTTTCTTT.

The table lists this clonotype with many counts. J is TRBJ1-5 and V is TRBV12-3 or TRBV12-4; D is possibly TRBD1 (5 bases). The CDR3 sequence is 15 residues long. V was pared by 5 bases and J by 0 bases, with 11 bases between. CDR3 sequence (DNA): TGTGCCAGCAGTCCGGACACGTATAGCAATCAGCCCCAGCATTTT. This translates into CASSPDTYSNQPQHF.

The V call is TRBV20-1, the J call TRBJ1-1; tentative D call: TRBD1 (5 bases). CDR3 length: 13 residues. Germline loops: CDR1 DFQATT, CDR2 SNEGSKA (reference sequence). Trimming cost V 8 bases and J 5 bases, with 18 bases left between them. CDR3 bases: TGCAGTCCAGGGCCCTCAGGGCGGACTGAAGCTTTCTTT. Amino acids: CSPGPSGRTEAFF.

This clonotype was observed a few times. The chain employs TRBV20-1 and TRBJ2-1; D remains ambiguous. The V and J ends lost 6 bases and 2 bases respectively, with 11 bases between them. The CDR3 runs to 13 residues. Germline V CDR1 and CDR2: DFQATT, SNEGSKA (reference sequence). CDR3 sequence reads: CSANVWPYNEQFF. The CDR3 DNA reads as TGCAGTGCCAACGTCTGGCCCTACAATGAGCAGTTCTTC.